Below, one T cell receptor (beta chain) is given with its context. Its cognate antigen is unknown. Time point given: baseline, week 1 (first vaccination visit). Noted treatment: pre-vaccination baseline after standard-of-care therapy. Germline CDR1 SGHTA, CDR2 FQGTGA. J gave up 6 bases and V 2 bases, and 4 bases lay outside the gene matches. This CDR3 has 16 residues. The sample belongs to a study of a mutant IDH1 vaccine in newly diagnosed glioma. Study details: Those enrolled had earlier been treated with radiotherapy, temozolomide, or both, mostly both. General study findings and limits: Shifts in the top peripheral T cell clonotypes seemed unrelated to pseudoprogression.

Using immunoSEQ multiplex PCR, the repertoire was profiled, and TCRdb retains in-frame clones only, with some absent. The sample has 98,000 or so clones, over 85% seen once. Here the sequenced sample was PBMCs, taken from a glioma patient treated with radiotherapy, temozolomide or both. This TCR derives from a woman aged 45-65 years with glioma. V gene TRBV7-3 combines with J gene TRBJ2-1; the match to TRBD2 covers 13 bases. The CDR3 region has the DNA TGTGCCAGCAGCTTACCACTAGCGGGAGGGCCCAATGAGCAGTTCTTC. Translation: CASSLPLAGGPNEQFF.